The 32 T cell receptor beta chains reported below all come from one sample, sequenced in a study of blood T cell repertoires in COVID-19. TCRdb's table, derived via immunoSEQ multiplex PCR, lists solely in-frame clones and lacks some. The sample records approximately 250,000 clones, 84% being singletons. Sequencing input: peripheral blood. These receptors originate from a middle-aged woman who had recovered from COVID-19.

The chain joins TRBV7-8 to TRBJ1-6; D possibly corresponds to TRBD1 (5 bases). This CDR3 comprises 15 residues. Trimming left V 5 bases short and J 13 bases short, with 21 bases between. In germline, CDR1 is SGHVS, CDR2 FQNEAQ. CDR3 sequence (DNA): TGTGCCAGCAGCACCAGCGGGGGGGGAGGTGAGCCCCTCCACTTT. Translation gives CASSTSGGGGEPLHF. The whole variable domain, filled in from reference TRBV7-8 and TRBJ1-6, reads GAGVSQSPRYKVAKRGQDVALRCDPISGHVSLFWYQQALGQGPEFLTYFQNEAQLDKSGLPSDRFFAERPEGSVSTLKIQRTQQEDSAVYLCASSTSGGGGEPLHFGNGTRLTVT.

The chain is built from TRBV2 and TRBJ1-4; 8 positions agree with TRBD1. The CDR3 totals 17 residues. V lost 6 bases to trimming and J lost 8 bases; unmatched junction nucleotides: 17. In germline, CDR1 is SNHLY, CDR2 FYNNEI. CDR3: CASRTPRGTGSNEKLFF. CDR3 nucleotide sequence: TGTGCCAGCAGGACCCCGCGAGGGACAGGCTCGAACGAAAAACTGTTTTTT.

The chain uses TRBV27 and TRBJ1-1, with D maybe TRBD1 (6 bases). V was shortened by 6 bases and J by 2 bases, with 16 bases between the two germline ends. This CDR3 has 15 residues. Germline values: CDR1 MNHEY, CDR2 SMNVEV (reference sequence). CDR3 DNA: TGTGCCAGCAGCCTAACGGGACACTCAAACACTGAAGCTTTCTTT. Amino acids: CASSLTGHSNTEAFF.

The chain recombines TRBV27 with TRBJ2-2; TRBD1 aligns across 12 bases. CDR1 is MNHEY and CDR2 is SMNVEV in the germline V gene (reference sequence). Trimming at V came to 3 bases and at J to 9 bases, leaving 2 bases not matched to a gene. CDR3 length: 14 amino acids. CDR3 nucleotide sequence: TGTGCCAGCAGTTTCGGGACAGGGGGCCGGGAGCTGTTTTTT. Translated, it gives CASSFGTGGRELFF.

The chain is built from TRBV11-3 and TRBJ1-6; D is possibly TRBD1 (5 bases). The CDR3 has 15 residues. The V gene lost 3 bases and the J gene lost 10 bases, with 16 bases spanning the gap. In germline, CDR1 is SGHNT, CDR2 YENEEA. The CDR3 nucleotides are TGTGCCAGCAGCTTTGTTTCAGGGTTGGACTCACCCCTCCACTTT. Protein sequence: CASSFVSGLDSPLHF. The full variable domain, its missing parts supplied by reference TRBV11-3 and TRBJ1-6, is EAGVVQSPRYKIIEKKQPVAFWCNPISGHNTLYWYLQNLGQGPELLIRYENEEAVDDSQLPKDRFSAERLKGVDSTLKIQPAELGDSAVYLCASSFVSGLDSPLHFGNGTRLTVT.

This clone is a singleton in its sample. This rearrangement joins TRBV19 to TRBJ1-2; TRBD1 matches 8 bases. V trimming: 7 bases; J trimming: 4 bases; junction bases outside the gene matches: 11. CDR3 length: 15 amino acids. Germline V lookup: CDR1 LNHDA, CDR2 SQIVND (reference sequence). The chain's CDR3 is CASNPTDRDLYGYTF. CDR3 coding DNA: TGTGCCAGTAATCCTACGGACAGGGATCTCTATGGCTACACCTTC. The whole variable domain, remainder taken from reference TRBV19 and TRBJ1-2, is DGGITQSPKYLFRKEGQNVTLSCEQNLNHDAMYWYRQDPGQGLRLIYYSQIVNDFQKGDIAEGYSVSREKKESFPLTVTSAQKNPTAFYLCASNPTDRDLYGYTFGSGTRLTVV.

The chain is built from TRBV18 and TRBJ1-2, with D perhaps matching TRBD1 (6 bases). Looked up from germline, CDR1 is KGHSH and CDR2 is LQKENI. Trimming took 3 bases from V and 8 from J, leaving 22 bases between them. This CDR3 region has 16 residues. DNA of the CDR3: TGTGCCAGCTCACCCCTTCCACCAACAGGGCGCGCGGGCTACACCTTC. It yields the protein CASSPLPPTGRAGYTF.

Remarks on this clone: Additional DNA sequences in this sample encode the identical CDR3. CDR3 in amino acids: CASSVAGGENSPLHF. The CDR3 DNA is TGTGCCAGCAGCGTCGCCGGAGGGGAGAATTCACCCCTCCACTTT. V usage is TRBV9 and J usage is TRBJ1-6, with a weak D call TRBD1 (5 bases). The CDR3 is made up of 15 amino acids. The V gene lost 2 bases and the J gene lost 7 bases, with 13 bases spanning the gap. Germline V gives CDR1 SGDLS, CDR2 YYNGEE.

The V gene is TRBV14, the J gene TRBJ1-1, with 7 nucleotides matching TRBD1. The CDR3 is 18 residues long. V gave up 0 bases and J gave up 6 bases; unmatched junction bases: 16. CDR1 is SGHDN and CDR2 is FVKESK in the germline V gene. The CDR3 region is CASSQEGGRQGWAAEAFF. CDR3 nucleotides: TGTGCCAGCAGCCAAGAAGGAGGGAGACAGGGTTGGGCTGCTGAAGCTTTCTTT.

This sequence joins TRBV6-2 or TRBV6-3 and TRBJ1-1; D perhaps matches TRBD1 (5 bases). The CDR3 is made up of 14 amino acids. Deletions cut 8 bases from V and 1 base from J, with 14 bases between. Per germline, CDR1 MNHEY and CDR2 SVGEGT. The CDR3 loop reads CASRPHRTNTEAFF. CDR3 DNA: TGTGCCAGCCGCCCGCACAGGACGAACACTGAAGCTTTCTTT.

V is TRBV28 and J is TRBJ1-2, with D possibly being TRBD1 (6 bases). CDR1 is MDHEN, CDR2 SYDVKM, per germline. CDR3 length equals 12 residues. Trimming cost V 7 bases and J 7 bases, with 13 bases left between them. CDR3 amino acids: CASNRGAPGYTF. The CDR3 DNA sequence: TGTGCCAGCAATCGGGGGGCGCCTGGCTACACCTTC.

This chain joins TRBV3-1 (or the pseudogene TRBV3-2) and TRBJ1-2; D is unclear. Germline V lookup: CDR1 LGHDT, CDR2 YNNKEL (reference sequence). The length of the CDR3 is 14 residues. V dropped 0 bases and J dropped 0 bases, with 5 bases sitting between them. The CDR3: CASSQDTANYGYTF. CDR3 in DNA: TGTGCCAGCAGCCAAGATACAGCTAACTATGGCTACACCTTC.

The sample holds a few counts of this clone. The chain carries TRBV19 and TRBJ1-6; D is possibly TRBD1 (5 bases). Looked up from germline, CDR1 is LNHDA and CDR2 is SQIVND (reference sequence). CDR3 length: 12 residues. V lost 5 bases and J 11 bases, leaving 10 bases between the germline ends. CDR3 residues: CASSGWGAPLHF. CDR3 nucleotide sequence: TGTGCCAGTAGTGGCTGGGGGGCACCCCTCCACTTT.

This clone was counted a single time. The chain carries TRBV11-3 and TRBJ2-2; possible D gene TRBD2, 5 bases. Trimming pared 3 bases from V and 6 bases from J, leaving 20 bases between. CDR3 size: 17 residues. CDR1 is SGHNT, CDR2 YENEEA, per germline. The CDR3, as DNA: TGTGCCAGCAGCTTGGGCGCGACGGGGAAGGCGTCCGGGGAGCTGTTTTTT. Translating gives CASSLGATGKASGELFF.

The chain links TRBV10-3 to TRBJ2-7, with a weak D call TRBD2 (6 bases). Trimming took 8 bases from V and 0 from J, leaving 11 bases between them. This CDR3 comprises 13 residues. In germline, CDR1 is ENHRY, CDR2 SYGVKD. The CDR3 DNA follows: TGTGCCATCCTCGGGGGAAGCTCCTACGAGCAGTACTTC. Its translation is CAILGGSSYEQYF.

This clone has a handful of counts. J is TRBJ1-1 and V is TRBV19, with 8 nucleotides matching TRBD1. Trimming took 5 bases from V and 0 from J; bases not matched to a gene: 11. Germline values: CDR1 LNHDA, CDR2 SQIVND (reference sequence). This CDR3 is built from 17 residues. CDR3 nucleotides: TGTGCCAGTAGTGGGACCCGGACAGGGCCTATGAACACTGAAGCTTTCTTT. It codes for CASSGTRTGPMNTEAFF. Full variable domain (remainder filled in from reference TRBV19 and TRBJ1-1): DGGITQSPKYLFRKEGQNVTLSCEQNLNHDAMYWYRQDPGQGLRLIYYSQIVNDFQKGDIAEGYSVSREKKESFPLTVTSAQKNPTAFYLCASSGTRTGPMNTEAFFGQGTRLTVV.

The J gene is TRBJ2-3, the V gene TRBV9; 9 nucleotides line up with TRBD2. The V gene's germline CDR1 is SGDLS and CDR2 YYNGEE. The CDR3 runs 16 residues. V lost 0 bases to trimming and J lost 5 bases; unmatched junction nucleotides: 7. CDR3 protein: CASSVGLAGAGDTQYF. As DNA, the CDR3 is TGTGCCAGCAGCGTAGGATTAGCGGGGGCTGGAGATACGCAGTATTTT.

This clone has a handful of counts. This sequence joins TRBV3-1 (or the pseudogene TRBV3-2) and TRBJ2-2, with D tentatively TRBD2 (6 bases). V dropped 4 bases and J dropped 1 base, with 7 bases sitting between them. The CDR3 runs 14 residues. Germline values: CDR1 LGHDT, CDR2 YNNKEL (reference sequence). CDR3 region: CASSRGENTGELFF. The DNA for the CDR3 is TGTGCCAGCAGCCGGGGGGAGAACACCGGGGAGCTGTTTTTT.

This clone was picked up one time. The gene calls are TRBV7-9 and TRBJ1-2; 7 positions match TRBD1. The CDR3 consists of 14 residues. The V gene end was trimmed by 5 bases and the J gene end by 5 bases; junction bases not matched to a gene: 8. Germline V gives CDR1 SEHNR, CDR2 FQNEAQ (reference sequence). The CDR3 spells CASSTWDSLYGYTF. Written as DNA, the CDR3 is TGTGCCAGCAGCACCTGGGACAGCCTTTATGGCTACACCTTC.

The chain combines TRBV2 with TRBJ1-1, with D unclear. Germline V gene lookup returns CDR1 SNHLY and CDR2 FYNNEI. Trimming pared 7 bases from V and 0 bases from J, leaving 9 bases between. This CDR3 contains 13 residues. CDR3 nucleotides: TGTGCCAGCACCGGGGAAATGAACACTGAAGCTTTCTTT. This codes for CASTGEMNTEAFF.

The genes are TRBV18 and TRBJ2-7; the D gene is possibly TRBD2 (6 bases). Trimming stripped 2 bases from V and 6 bases from J, with 8 bases between. The germline CDR1 and CDR2 sequences are KGHSH and LQKENI. The length of the CDR3 is 12 residues. For the CDR3, the DNA is TGTGCCAGCTCACCATCCGGGGGCGAGCAGTACTTC. Amino acids: CASSPSGGEQYF.

V gene TRBV18 combines with J gene TRBJ1-2; D remains ambiguous. Germline CDR1 and CDR2: KGHSH and LQKENI. V was pared by 0 bases and J by 5 bases, with 10 bases between. CDR3 length: 14 residues. CDR3 sequence reads: CASSPPSVTYGYTF. The CDR3 bases are TGTGCCAGCTCACCACCCAGCGTAACGTATGGCTACACCTTC.

The V and J genes are TRBV3-1 (or the pseudogene TRBV3-2) and TRBJ1-2; D is unresolved. CDR3 size: 15 residues. Per the germline V gene, CDR1 is LGHDT and CDR2 is YNNKEL (reference sequence). Trimming took 4 bases from V and 0 from J, leaving 12 bases between them. The CDR3 DNA reads as TGTGCCAGCAGCCCGACCCGGACTGCTAACTATGGCTACACCTTC. Encoded protein: CASSPTRTANYGYTF.

The J gene is TRBJ2-1, the V gene TRBV18; 7 bases are a match to TRBD2. The germline gives CDR1 KGHSH, CDR2 LQKENI. CDR3 length equals 15 residues. J lost 2 bases, V lost 1 base, and 2 bases had no gene match. CDR3 bases: TGTGCCAGCTCACCACTCGGGGGGACCTACAATGAGCAGTTCTTC. Residues: CASSPLGGTYNEQFF.

The V gene is TRBV7-9, the J gene TRBJ1-4; 7 nucleotides line up with TRBD1. This CDR3 comprises 13 residues. CDR1 and CDR2 from the germline V gene are SEHNR and FQNEAQ (reference sequence). V lost 2 bases, J lost 8 bases, and 2 bases stayed unmatched. The CDR3 region is CASSLTGDEKLFF. The CDR3 DNA follows: TGTGCCAGCAGCTTAACAGGGGACGAAAAACTGTTTTTT.

The rearrangement joins TRBV4-3 to TRBJ2-7; 8 nucleotides match TRBD2. V lost 2 bases to trimming and J lost 1 base; unmatched junction nucleotides: 4. In germline, CDR1 is LGHNA, CDR2 YSLEER. The CDR3 runs 15 residues. The CDR3 protein is CASSQTGLASYEQYF. Here the CDR3 DNA reads TGCGCCAGCAGCCAAACAGGACTAGCTTCCTACGAGCAGTACTTC.

This clone has a handful of counts. Here the CDR3 reads CATSNGQGIYEAFF. The CDR3 region has the DNA TGTGCCACCAGCAACGGACAGGGAATCTATGAAGCTTTCTTT. The J gene is TRBJ1-1, the V gene TRBV15, with 8 bases that match TRBD1. With 4 bases clipped from V and 7 bases from J, the junction kept 8 bases outside the gene matches. CDR3 size: 14 residues. Germline CDR1 is LNHNV and CDR2 is YYDKDF (reference sequence).

The chain couples TRBV13 to TRBJ1-3; 10 nucleotides agree with TRBD1. From germline, CDR1 is PRHDT and CDR2 FYEKMQ (reference sequence). V shed 1 base and J 3 bases; nucleotides not matched to a gene: 6. The CDR3 runs 17 residues. The CDR3 bases are TGTGCCAGCAGCTTAGTAGGGACAGGGGTAGATGGAAACACCATATATTTT. Translation gives CASSLVGTGVDGNTIYF.

The chain couples TRBV19 to TRBJ2-5; 8 bases fit TRBD1. The CDR3 has 14 amino acids. After removal of 4 bases from V and 5 bases from J, the junction contained 6 bases not matched to a gene. Germline V gene data show CDR1 as LNHDA and CDR2 as SQIVND (reference sequence). The CDR3 protein is CASSNGQGWETQYF. CDR3 coding DNA: TGTGCCAGTAGTAATGGACAGGGTTGGGAGACCCAGTACTTC.

This clone appeared a few times. The V and J genes are TRBV4-2 and TRBJ1-4; D possibly corresponds to TRBD1 (5 bases). Germline CDR1 and CDR2: LGHNA and YNFKEQ. With 2 bases removed from V and 8 bases from J, the gap between germline ends came to 18 bases. The CDR3 consists of 16 residues. CDR3 nucleotide sequence: TGTGCCAGCAGCCAATTTTGGGGGGGGTCCGGCGAAAAACTGTTTTTT. Its translation: CASSQFWGGSGEKLFF.

On this clone: Other DNA sequences in the same sample also yield this CDR3. The chain's CDR3 is CASSVGGGNTGELFF. The CDR3 bases are TGTGCCAGCAGCGTAGGAGGGGGCAACACCGGGGAGCTGTTTTTT. The chain employs TRBV9 and TRBJ2-2, with TRBD1 matching 7 bases. V was pared by 0 bases and J by 2 bases, with 1 base of the junction left unmatched. The germline gives CDR1 SGDLS, CDR2 YYNGEE. This CDR3 contains 15 residues.

The chain recombines TRBV5-1 with TRBJ2-2; TRBD1 aligns across 11 bases. The V segment lost 4 bases and the J segment 4 bases; nucleotides outside the gene matches: 9. The CDR3 is 17 amino acids. Germline-derived CDR1 and CDR2 are SGHRS and YFSETQ. The CDR3 nucleotides are TGCGCCAGCAGCCCTGGATTCGGGACAGGGGGCACCGGGGAGCTGTTTTTT. Its protein product is CASSPGFGTGGTGELFF. The full variable domain, with the rest looked up from reference TRBV5-1 and TRBJ2-2, is KAGVTQTPRYLIKTRGQQVTLSCSPISGHRSVSWYQQTPGQGLQFLFEYFSETQRNKGNFPGRFSGRQFSNSRSEMNVSTLELGDSALYLCASSPGFGTGGTGELFFGEGSRLTVL.